This T cell receptor (beta chain) was sequenced during a study of T cells expressing NK-cell markers. General study points: Roughly 6 donors showed dominant NKG2C+ clonotypes comprising roughly 1.0-7.0% of their CD8+ T cells.

It was by 5'RACE template switching with UMIs that TCR beta cDNA was made. No DNA is given; TCRdb re-called the 5' RACE reads and lists each CDR3 protein once. Reported are some 440,000 distinct CDR3 sequences; the ten largest clones contain 1.4%. On this clonotype itself: Antigen: not known.

This CDR3 is built from 16 residues. V gene TRBV21-1 combines with J gene TRBJ2-2; TCRdb returns TRBD1, unconfirmable since there is no DNA. TRBV21-1 is flagged as a pseudogene. Sequenced input: blood T cells: a sorted CD56 or NKG2C T cell subset, CD4+ or CD8+ T cells, or bulk PBMC T cells (not recorded which). The origin of this receptor is a woman aged 50 to 65 in good health. The CDR3 region is CASTPRRGWHTGELFF.